This T cell receptor (beta chain) was obtained from a study of T cells in Graves' hyperthyroidism and ophthalmopathy. This clonotype was detected ten times or more. The antigen is undetermined. The investigators amplified TCR beta CDR3 regions from RNA transcripts. A set of HTBI primers served as the primers for a first-round RT-PCR of the TCR CDR3. In TCRdb, the multiplex PCR reads were re-called with MiXCR into one record per CDR3 protein. The sample carries nearly 600,000 distinct CDR3 sequences, around 13% recorded once. With a duration under 2 months, the hyperthyroidism was newly diagnosed in patients aged 18 to 65. The study's findings and limits: The model made its ophthalmopathy prediction, and onset followed a median about 5.9 months later.

With 0 bases removed from V and 3 bases from J, the gap between germline ends came to 15 bases. The CDR3 contains 16 residues. Germline V gene sequence: CDR1 SGHAT, CDR2 FQNNGV. This receptor was taken from a woman in her thirties with Graves' hyperthyroidism that later progressed to Graves' ophthalmopathy. V usage is TRBV11-2 and J usage is TRBJ2-7; D might be TRBD1 or TRBD2, each matching 5 bases. Sequencing was performed on blood. The CDR3 region has the DNA TGTGCCAGCAGCTTAGATCGAGGGGTAGAGGGCTACGAGCAGTACTTC. Amino acids: CASSLDRGVEGYEQYF.